One and the same sample provided the 31 T cell receptor beta chains below, sequenced in a study of PD-1 blockade in classical Hodgkin lymphoma. Assay used: immunoSEQ multiplex PCR; TCRdb lists only in-frame clones, some missing. The table includes about 90,000 clones, over 75% detected once. Described time point: cycle 4 day 1 (C4D1), after 5 to 7 weeks of nivolumab. After autologous stem cell transplantation all patients relapsed, and prior brentuximab vedotin exposure differed between cohorts. Material: peripheral blood mononuclear cells (PBMCs), obtained before the fourth cycle of nivolumab. Receptors originate from a human donor with classical Hodgkin lymphoma.

The CDR3 sequence is CASSLEGLAAVDEQFF. In DNA form, the CDR3 reads TGCGCCAGCAGCTTGGAGGGACTAGCGGCGGTAGATGAGCAGTTCTTC. The chain links TRBV5-1 to TRBJ2-1; TRBD2 agrees at 11 bases. This CDR3 has 16 residues. V was clipped by 0 bases and J by 8 bases; unmatched bases: 7. Germline lookup yields CDR1 SGHRS and CDR2 YFSETQ.

V and J are TRBV25-1 and TRBJ1-2, with TRBD1 matching 7 bases. CDR3 length: 14 amino acids. V lost 4 bases and J lost 5; bases outside the gene matches: 7. Germline V CDR1 and CDR2: MGHDK, SYGVNS. CDR3 in DNA: TGTGCCAGCAGTGCAGACACAGGGGTATATGGCTACACCTTC. This encodes CASSADTGVYGYTF.

The chain links TRBV29-1 to TRBJ1-5, with a weak D call TRBD1 (5 bases). The germline V gene encodes CDR1 SQVTM and CDR2 ANQGSEA. CDR3 length: 10 amino acids. V lost 7 bases to trimming and J lost 7 bases, with 8 bases between them. The CDR3 bases are TGCAGCGGGAGGGGACAGCCCCAGCATTTT. Translating it yields CSGRGQPQHF. The whole variable domain, filled in from reference TRBV29-1 and TRBJ1-5, reads SAVISQKPSRDICQRGTSLTIQCQVDSQVTMMFWYRQQPGQSLTLIATANQGSEATYESGFVIDKFPISRPNLTFSTLTVSNMSPEDSSIYLCSGRGQPQHFGDGTRLSIL.

This clone was recorded only once. V usage is TRBV7-9 and J usage is TRBJ1-4; possible D gene TRBD1, 6 bases. The V and J ends lost 3 bases and 8 bases respectively, with 7 bases between them. The CDR3 totals 12 residues. Germline V gene data show CDR1 as SEHNR and CDR2 as FQNEAQ (reference sequence). The DNA for the CDR3 is TGTGCCAGCAGCTTTCAGGGGGAAAAACTGTTTTTT. Translating it yields CASSFQGEKLFF.

The V gene is TRBV9, the J gene TRBJ2-3; D ambiguous. V was trimmed by 0 bases and J by 12 bases, leaving 14 bases between them. The V gene's germline CDR1 is SGDLS and CDR2 YYNGEE. This CDR3 has 13 amino acids. CDR3 sequence: CASSVAGSKIQYF. In DNA form, the CDR3 reads TGTGCCAGCAGCGTAGCAGGCAGTAAGATACAGTATTTT.

V usage is TRBV11-1 and J usage is TRBJ2-7, with 7 bases that match TRBD1. The CDR3 spans 16 residues. Germline V CDR1 and CDR2: SGHAT, FQDESV (reference sequence). Losses at the gene ends were 5 bases for V and 3 bases for J; bases not matched to a gene: 13. CDR3 amino acids: CASSGRHGQEYYEQYF. CDR3 bases: TGTGCCAGCAGCGGGCGACACGGACAGGAGTACTACGAGCAGTACTTC.

The V gene is TRBV6-5, the J gene TRBJ2-7; 7 bases agree with TRBD1. The V gene's germline CDR1 is MNHEY and CDR2 SVGAGI. The V segment lost 6 bases and the J segment 6 bases; nucleotides outside the gene matches: 8. The CDR3 has 13 residues. The CDR3 reads CASRATGDGEQYF. The CDR3 coding sequence is TGTGCCAGCAGGGCAACAGGGGACGGCGAGCAGTACTTC.

The chain is built from TRBV19 and TRBJ1-3; D unclear. Per the germline V gene, CDR1 is LNHDA and CDR2 is SQIVND (reference sequence). This CDR3 region has 14 residues. V lost 5 bases and J lost 0, with 8 bases in between. The CDR3 spells CASSSISSGNTIYF. In nucleotides, the CDR3 is TGTGCCAGTAGTTCAATTAGCTCTGGAAACACCATATATTTT.

The chain carries TRBV5-5 and TRBJ2-3, with D maybe TRBD2 (6 bases). Germline CDR1 is SGHKS and CDR2 is YYEKEE (reference sequence). The germline V and J ends were trimmed by 2 bases and 0 bases, with 16 bases remaining between them. This CDR3 has 17 residues. The CDR3 loop reads CASSFRVIGTSTDTQYF. CDR3 nucleotide sequence: TGTGCCAGCAGCTTTCGTGTTATCGGGACTAGCACAGATACGCAGTATTTT. The full variable domain, its missing parts supplied by reference TRBV5-5 and TRBJ2-3, is DAGVTQSPTHLIKTRGQQVTLRCSPISGHKSVSWYQQVLGQGPQFIFQYYEKEERGRGNFPDRFSARQFPNYSSELNVNALLLGDSALYLCASSFRVIGTSTDTQYFGPGTRLTVL.

The DNA for the CDR3 is TGTGCCAGCAGTCCCCCTAGAGACAGAACCTACGAGCAGTACTTC. Translating it yields CASSPPRDRTYEQYF. The chain employs TRBV6-4 and TRBJ2-7; D possibly corresponds to TRBD1 (5 bases). The germline V and J ends were trimmed by 5 bases and 2 bases, with 16 bases remaining between them. Germline loops: CDR1 MRHNA, CDR2 SNTAGT. This CDR3 is built from 15 residues.

This clone was observed once. This rearrangement joins TRBV5-1 to TRBJ2-1; D might be TRBD1 (6 bases). The CDR3 covers 15 residues. The V end was cut by 4 bases, the J end by 0 bases, with 11 bases between. Germline CDR1 SGHRS, CDR2 YFSETQ. CDR3 sequence (DNA): TGCGCCAGCAGCGCCGGGACACACTCCTACAATGAGCAGTTCTTC. Its translation is CASSAGTHSYNEQFF.

This clone occurred a few times. The chain combines TRBV7-9 with TRBJ1-5, with D perhaps matching TRBD1 (6 bases). V lost 2 bases and J 6 bases, leaving 11 bases between the germline ends. This CDR3 has 14 amino acids. CDR1 is SEHNR and CDR2 is FQNEAQ in the germline V gene (reference sequence). The CDR3: CASSLKGGIQPQHF. The CDR3 nucleotides are TGTGCCAGCAGCTTAAAGGGGGGGATTCAGCCCCAGCATTTT.

The chain is built from TRBV30 and TRBJ1-5; TRBD1 might be the D (5 bases). Per germline, CDR1 GTSNPN and CDR2 SVGIG (reference sequence). V lost 5 bases to trimming and J lost 2 bases, with 13 bases between them. This CDR3 contains 14 residues. CDR3 region: CAWAPLGGNQPQHF. The CDR3 DNA is TGTGCCTGGGCACCATTGGGGGGCAATCAGCCCCAGCATTTT.

This chain links TRBV7-9 with TRBJ2-1; D unclear. V was trimmed by 2 bases and J by 0 bases, leaving 11 bases between them. From germline, CDR1 is SEHNR and CDR2 FQNEAQ (reference sequence). There are 16 residues in the CDR3. CDR3 nucleotides: TGTGCCAGCAGCTTATTCACTCTCCGCTCCTACAATGAGCAGTTCTTC. Encoded protein: CASSLFTLRSYNEQFF.

The chain recombines TRBV6-5 with TRBJ2-5; D could derive from TRBD1 or TRBD2 (5 bases each). The CDR3 has 14 residues. Germline values: CDR1 MNHEY, CDR2 SVGAGI. V was shortened by 5 bases and J by 0 bases, with 10 bases between the two germline ends. The CDR3 nucleotides are TGTGCCAGCAGTCCCCAGGGAGACCAAGAGACCCAGTACTTC. Translated: CASSPQGDQETQYF.

The chain uses TRBV5-1 and TRBJ1-1; 8 bases align to TRBD1. The germline V gene has CDR1 SGHRS and CDR2 YFSETQ. The CDR3 has 15 residues. The V gene end was trimmed by 4 bases and the J gene end by 4 bases; junction bases not matched to a gene: 9. The CDR3 nucleotides read TGCGCCAGCAGCGCTGCCCCACAGGGGGGCACTGAAGCTTTCTTT. Its protein product is CASSAAPQGGTEAFF.

The sample holds a few counts of this clone. The chain employs TRBV7-9 and TRBJ1-5, with a tentative D call TRBD1 (5 bases). The V gene's germline CDR1 is SEHNR and CDR2 FQNEAQ (reference sequence). V dropped 3 bases and J dropped 6 bases, with 15 bases sitting between them. The CDR3 totals 15 residues. The CDR3 nucleotides read TGTGCCAGCAGCTTTGCGGGACTCGAGGGTCAGCCCCAGCATTTT. It yields the protein CASSFAGLEGQPQHF.

The sample holds one count of this clone. CDR3 sequence reads: CASSPHSSYGYTF. DNA for the CDR3: TGTGCCTCCTCTCCACATTCGAGCTATGGCTACACCTTC. The chain uses TRBV30 and TRBJ1-2; D not certain. Germline CDR1 reads GTSNPN; CDR2 reads SVGIG (reference sequence). The ends were cut back, 7 bases at V and 4 bases at J, with 16 bases in the middle. The CDR3 has 13 residues.

The V gene is TRBV7-2, the J gene TRBJ1-4, with D perhaps TRBD1 (6 bases). The CDR3 runs to 14 residues. Germline CDR1 reads SGHTA; CDR2 reads FQGNSA. Trimming pared 5 bases from V and 5 bases from J, leaving 12 bases between. For the CDR3, the DNA is TGTGCCAGCAGCCAGGGGAAGGAGAATGAAAAACTGTTTTTT. This codes for CASSQGKENEKLFF.

V is TRBV28 and J is TRBJ2-5; D tentatively reads TRBD1 or TRBD2 (5 bases each). Germline V lookup: CDR1 MDHEN, CDR2 SYDVKM. This CDR3 contains 15 residues. V lost 3 bases, J lost 0 bases, and 11 bases lay in between. The CDR3 nucleotides are TGTGCCAGCAGTTTTCGGGGACCGTACCAAGAGACCCAGTACTTC. Translation: CASSFRGPYQETQYF.

The CDR3 reads CAWSVGNSYEQYF. The CDR3 nucleotides read TGTGCCTGGAGTGTGGGGAACTCTTACGAGCAGTACTTC. The rearrangement joins TRBV30 to TRBJ2-7; no clear D. CDR1 and CDR2 (germline): GTSNPN, SVGIG (reference sequence). This CDR3 spans 13 amino acids. Trimming shortened V by 0 bases and J by 4 bases, and 10 bases separated the two germline ends.

The table lists this clone with a few counts. This chain uses TRBV19 with TRBJ1-1; D may be TRBD1 (5 bases). CDR1 LNHDA and CDR2 SQIVND come from the germline V gene (reference sequence). V lost 9 bases to trimming and J lost 11 bases, with 22 bases between them. The CDR3 is made up of 13 amino acids. CDR3 DNA: TGTGCCAGCAGTTCACTCCTTAGCTCAGGGGCTTTCTTT. It is translated as CASSSLLSSGAFF.

By share, this clone counts as medium-sized. CDR3 protein: CASSWGPIGNTEAFF. CDR3 nucleotides: TGTGCCAGCAGCTGGGGACCAATCGGGAACACTGAAGCTTTCTTT. This rearrangement joins TRBV5-6 to TRBJ1-1; possibly TRBD1 for D (5 bases). Trimming shortened V by 3 bases and J by 1 base, and 13 bases separated the two germline ends. Germline assignment: CDR1 SGHDT and CDR2 YYEEEE. The CDR3 loop spans 15 amino acids.

The chain recombines TRBV6-1 with TRBJ1-2; D gene ambiguous. The CDR3 consists of 13 residues. The V and J ends lost 1 base and 5 bases respectively, with 8 bases between them. Germline V gene lookup returns CDR1 MNHNS and CDR2 SASEGT. The CDR3, as DNA: TGTGCCAGCAGTGAAGTGGGGAAATATGGCTACACCTTC. It specifies CASSEVGKYGYTF.

This chain uses TRBV19 with TRBJ2-5; no reliable D call. Germline CDR1 reads LNHDA; CDR2 reads SQIVND (reference sequence). Trimming stripped 0 bases from V and 5 bases from J, with 10 bases between. The CDR3 loop spans 14 amino acids. The CDR3 is CASSIDHGGETQYF. CDR3 DNA: TGTGCCAGTAGTATAGATCATGGTGGGGAGACCCAGTACTTC. Drawing the rest from reference TRBV19 and TRBJ2-5, the complete variable domain is DGGITQSPKYLFRKEGQNVTLSCEQNLNHDAMYWYRQDPGQGLRLIYYSQIVNDFQKGDIAEGYSVSREKKESFPLTVTSAQKNPTAFYLCASSIDHGGETQYFGPGTRLLVL.

The genes are TRBV13 and TRBJ1-5; D is unclear. V dropped 0 bases and J dropped 0 bases, with 12 bases sitting between them. The CDR3 covers 17 residues. The V gene's germline CDR1 is PRHDT and CDR2 FYEKMQ (reference sequence). CDR3: CASSLGGSRNSNQPQHF. In nucleotides, the CDR3 is TGTGCCAGCAGCTTAGGGGGTTCTAGAAATAGCAATCAGCCCCAGCATTTT.

The chain employs TRBV27 and TRBJ1-4, with D possibly TRBD1 on 6 matching bases. The CDR3 is made up of 15 amino acids. The germline V and J ends were trimmed by 5 bases and 7 bases, with 17 bases remaining between them. CDR1 is MNHEY and CDR2 is SMNVEV in the germline V gene (reference sequence). In nucleotides, the CDR3 is TGTGCCAGCAGTCTCGACAGGCCGGGTCGTGAAAAACTGTTTTTT. The encoded protein is CASSLDRPGREKLFF.

This chain links TRBV7-9 with TRBJ2-4; D is possibly TRBD2 (6 bases). Germline CDR1 and CDR2: SEHNR and FQNEAQ (reference sequence). The CDR3 extends over 19 amino acids. V was clipped by 2 bases and J by 1 base, with 21 bases between them. In nucleotides, the CDR3 is TGTGCCAGCAGCTTATTCAGGGACCCTCTAGCGAAGGCCAAAAACATTCAGTACTTC. Translating it yields CASSLFRDPLAKAKNIQYF.

The gene calls are TRBV30 and TRBJ1-5; D not resolved. V lost 3 bases and J lost 8, with 14 bases in between. The CDR3 covers 13 residues. CDR1 is GTSNPN, CDR2 SVGIG, per germline (reference sequence). CDR3 region: CAWSAEEGEPQHF. As DNA, the CDR3 is TGTGCCTGGAGCGCAGAGGAAGGAGAGCCCCAGCATTTT.

The chain has TRBV15 and TRBJ2-5; 7 positions agree with TRBD2. Per germline, CDR1 LNHNV and CDR2 YYDKDF (reference sequence). This CDR3 comprises 15 residues. The trim removed 0 bases at V and 0 bases at J, leaving 1 base unmatched. The CDR3 reads CATSRDGGDQETQYF. CDR3 coding DNA: TGTGCCACCAGCAGAGATGGGGGGGACCAAGAGACCCAGTACTTC.

The chain employs TRBV7-2 and TRBJ2-1; 8 bases match TRBD1. The CDR3 extends over 12 amino acids. CDR1 is SGHTA, CDR2 FQGNSA, per germline. With V trimmed by 5 bases and J by 10 bases, 4 bases remained unmatched. The DNA for the CDR3 is TGTGCCAGCAGCCTATGGGACAGGGAGCAGTTCTTC. Its protein is CASSLWDREQFF. The full variable domain, completed using reference TRBV7-2 and TRBJ2-1, is GAGVSQSPSNKVTEKGKDVELRCDPISGHTALYWYRQSLGQGLEFLIYFQGNSAPDKSGLPSDRFSAERTGGSVSTLTIQRTQQEDSAVYLCASSLWDREQFFGPGTRLTVL.